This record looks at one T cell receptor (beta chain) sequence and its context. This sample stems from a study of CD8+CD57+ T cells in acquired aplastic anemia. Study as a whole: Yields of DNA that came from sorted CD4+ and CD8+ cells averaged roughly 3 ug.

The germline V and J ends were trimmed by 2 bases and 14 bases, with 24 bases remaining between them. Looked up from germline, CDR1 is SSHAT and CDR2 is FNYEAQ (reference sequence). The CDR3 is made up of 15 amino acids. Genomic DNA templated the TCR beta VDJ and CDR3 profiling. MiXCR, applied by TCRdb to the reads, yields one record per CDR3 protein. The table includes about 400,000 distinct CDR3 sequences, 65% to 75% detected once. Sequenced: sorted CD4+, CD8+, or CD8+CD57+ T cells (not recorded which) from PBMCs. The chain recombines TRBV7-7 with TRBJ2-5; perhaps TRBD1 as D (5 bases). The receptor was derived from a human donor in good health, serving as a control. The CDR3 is CASSLTLTAEQYFYF. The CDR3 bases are TGTGCCAGCAGCTTAACGTTGACAGCCGAGCAGTACTTCTACTTC.